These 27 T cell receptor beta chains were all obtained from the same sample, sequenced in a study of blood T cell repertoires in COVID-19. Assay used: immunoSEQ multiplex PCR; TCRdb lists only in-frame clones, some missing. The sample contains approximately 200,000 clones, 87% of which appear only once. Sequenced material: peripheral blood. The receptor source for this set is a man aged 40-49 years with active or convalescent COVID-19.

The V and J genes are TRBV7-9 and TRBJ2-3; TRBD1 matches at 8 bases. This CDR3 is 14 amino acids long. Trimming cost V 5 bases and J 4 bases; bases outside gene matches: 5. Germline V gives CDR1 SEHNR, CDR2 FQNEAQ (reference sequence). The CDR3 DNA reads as TGTGCCAGCAGCCCGGACAGGGAGGCAGATACGCAGTATTTT. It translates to CASSPDREADTQYF.

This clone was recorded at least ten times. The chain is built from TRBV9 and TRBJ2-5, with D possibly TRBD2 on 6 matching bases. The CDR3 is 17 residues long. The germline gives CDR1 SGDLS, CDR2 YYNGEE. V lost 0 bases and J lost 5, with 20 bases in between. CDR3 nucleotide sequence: TGTGCCAGCAGCGTAGATTGGGGGAGGCGTTTCGGGGAGACCCAGTACTTC. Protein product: CASSVDWGRRFGETQYF.

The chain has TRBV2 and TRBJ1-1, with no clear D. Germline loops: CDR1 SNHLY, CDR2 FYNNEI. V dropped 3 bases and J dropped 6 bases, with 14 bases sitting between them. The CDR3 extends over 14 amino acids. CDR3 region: CASSERRSNSEAFF. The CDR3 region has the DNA TGTGCCAGCAGTGAGCGAAGGAGCAACTCTGAAGCTTTCTTT. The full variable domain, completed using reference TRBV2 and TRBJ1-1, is EPEVTQTPSHQVTQMGQEVILRCVPISNHLYFYWYRQILGQKVEFLVSFYNNEISEKSEIFDDQFSVERPDGSNFTLKIRSTKLEDSAMYFCASSERRSNSEAFFGQGTRLTVV.

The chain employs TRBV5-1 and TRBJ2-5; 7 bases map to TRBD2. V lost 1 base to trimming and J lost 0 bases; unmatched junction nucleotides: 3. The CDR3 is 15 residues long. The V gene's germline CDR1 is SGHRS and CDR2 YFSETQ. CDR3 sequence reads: CASSLPSGYQETQYF. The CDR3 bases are TGCGCCAGCAGCTTGCCTAGCGGATACCAAGAGACCCAGTACTTC.

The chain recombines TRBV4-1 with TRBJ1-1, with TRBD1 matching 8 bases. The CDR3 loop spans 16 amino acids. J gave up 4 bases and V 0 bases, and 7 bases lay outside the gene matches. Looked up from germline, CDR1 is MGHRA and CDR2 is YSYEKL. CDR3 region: CASSQDIRTGLTEAFF. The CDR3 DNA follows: TGCGCCAGCAGCCAAGATATTAGGACAGGGCTCACTGAAGCTTTCTTT.

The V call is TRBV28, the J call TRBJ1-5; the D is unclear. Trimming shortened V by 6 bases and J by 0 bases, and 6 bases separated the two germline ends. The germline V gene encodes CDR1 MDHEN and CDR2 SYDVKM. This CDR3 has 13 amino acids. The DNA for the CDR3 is TGTGCCAGCAGCTACTTTAGCAATCAGCCCCAGCATTTT. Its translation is CASSYFSNQPQHF.

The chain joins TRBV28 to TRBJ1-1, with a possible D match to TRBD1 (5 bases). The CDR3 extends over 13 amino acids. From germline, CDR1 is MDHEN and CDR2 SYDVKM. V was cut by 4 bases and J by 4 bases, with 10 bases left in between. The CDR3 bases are TGTGCCAGCAGTTCGGGGGTGTTCACTGAAGCTTTCTTT. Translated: CASSSGVFTEAFF.

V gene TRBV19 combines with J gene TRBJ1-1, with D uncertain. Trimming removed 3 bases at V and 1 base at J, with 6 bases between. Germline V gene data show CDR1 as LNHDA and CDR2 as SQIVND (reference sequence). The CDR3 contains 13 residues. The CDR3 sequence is CASSMTQNTEAFF. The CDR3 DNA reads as TGTGCCAGTAGTATGACACAGAACACTGAAGCTTTCTTT.

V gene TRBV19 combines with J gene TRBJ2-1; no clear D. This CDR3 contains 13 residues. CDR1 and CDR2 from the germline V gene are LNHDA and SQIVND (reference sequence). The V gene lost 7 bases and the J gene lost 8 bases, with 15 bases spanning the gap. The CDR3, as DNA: TGTGCCAGTATAGGTCAATCAGGCGATGAGCAGTTCTTC. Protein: CASIGQSGDEQFF.

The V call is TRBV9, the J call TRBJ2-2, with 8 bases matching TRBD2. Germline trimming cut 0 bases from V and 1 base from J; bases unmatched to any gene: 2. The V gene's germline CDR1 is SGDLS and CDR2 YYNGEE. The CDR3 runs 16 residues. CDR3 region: CASSVVLAGNTGELFF. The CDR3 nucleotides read TGTGCCAGCAGCGTAGTCCTAGCGGGGAACACCGGGGAGCTGTTTTTT.

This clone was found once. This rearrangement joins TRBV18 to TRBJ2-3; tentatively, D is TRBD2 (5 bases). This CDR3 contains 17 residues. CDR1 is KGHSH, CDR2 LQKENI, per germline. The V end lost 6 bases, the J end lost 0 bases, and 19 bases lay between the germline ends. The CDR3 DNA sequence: TGTGCCAGCTCCCTCGCCTGGGTAGCGCAAAGCACAGATACGCAGTATTTT. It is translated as CASSLAWVAQSTDTQYF.

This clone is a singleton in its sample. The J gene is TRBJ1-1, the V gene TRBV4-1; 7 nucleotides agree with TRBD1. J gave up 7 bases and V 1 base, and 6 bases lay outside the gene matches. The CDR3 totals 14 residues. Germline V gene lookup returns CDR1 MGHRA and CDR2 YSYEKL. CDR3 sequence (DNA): TGCGCCAGCAGCCAAGGGGACAGCGGGCATGAAGCTTTCTTT. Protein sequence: CASSQGDSGHEAFF.

The CDR3 reads CASFQEDRLTEAFF. The CDR3 nucleotides read TGTGCCAGCTTCCAGGAAGACAGGCTCACTGAAGCTTTCTTT. The genes are TRBV7-2 and TRBJ1-1; D may be TRBD1 (6 bases). The CDR3 totals 14 residues. V lost 8 bases and J 4 bases, leaving 17 bases between the germline ends. The germline CDR1 and CDR2 sequences are SGHTA and FQGNSA.

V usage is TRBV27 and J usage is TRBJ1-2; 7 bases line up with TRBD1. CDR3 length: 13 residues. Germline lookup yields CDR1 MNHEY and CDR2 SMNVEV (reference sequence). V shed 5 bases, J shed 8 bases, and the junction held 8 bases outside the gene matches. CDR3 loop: CASSDRVLGGYTF. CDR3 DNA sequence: TGTGCCAGCAGTGACAGGGTCCTGGGAGGCTACACCTTC.

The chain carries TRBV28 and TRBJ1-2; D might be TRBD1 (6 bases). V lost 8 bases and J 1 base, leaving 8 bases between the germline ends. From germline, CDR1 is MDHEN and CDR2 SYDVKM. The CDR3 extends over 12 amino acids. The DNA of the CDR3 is TGTGCCAGCCAGGGGTTTAACTATGGCTACACCTTC. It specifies CASQGFNYGYTF.

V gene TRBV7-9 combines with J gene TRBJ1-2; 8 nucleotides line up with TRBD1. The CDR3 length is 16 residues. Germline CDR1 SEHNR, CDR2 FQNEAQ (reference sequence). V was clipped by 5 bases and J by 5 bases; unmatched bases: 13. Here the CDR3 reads CASSPSLSGTGYGYTF. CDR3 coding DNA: TGTGCCAGCAGCCCATCGTTATCCGGGACAGGATATGGCTACACCTTC.

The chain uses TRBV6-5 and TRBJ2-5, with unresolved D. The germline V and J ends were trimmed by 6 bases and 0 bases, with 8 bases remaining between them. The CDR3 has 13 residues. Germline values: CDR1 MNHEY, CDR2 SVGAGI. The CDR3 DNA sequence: TGTGCCAGCAGCGAGGAGTACCAAGAGACCCAGTACTTC. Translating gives CASSEEYQETQYF.

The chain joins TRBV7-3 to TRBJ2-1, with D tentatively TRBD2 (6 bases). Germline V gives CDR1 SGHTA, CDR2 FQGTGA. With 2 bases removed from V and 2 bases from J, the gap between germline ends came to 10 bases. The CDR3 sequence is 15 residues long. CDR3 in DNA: TGTGCCAGCAGCTTATTGGCGGGAACCTACAATGAGCAGTTCTTC. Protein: CASSLLAGTYNEQFF.

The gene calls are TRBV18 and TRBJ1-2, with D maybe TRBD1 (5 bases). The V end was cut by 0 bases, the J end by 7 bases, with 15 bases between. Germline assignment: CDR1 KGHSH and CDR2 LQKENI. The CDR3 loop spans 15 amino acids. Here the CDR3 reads CASSPPGQGGAGYTF. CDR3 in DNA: TGTGCCAGCTCACCACCGGGGCAGGGTGGTGCTGGCTACACCTTC.

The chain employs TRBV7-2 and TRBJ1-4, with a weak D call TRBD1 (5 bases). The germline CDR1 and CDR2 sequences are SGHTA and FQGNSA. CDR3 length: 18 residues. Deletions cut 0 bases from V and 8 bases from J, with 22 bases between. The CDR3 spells CASSLATPGEGVWEKLFF. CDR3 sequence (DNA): TGTGCCAGCAGCTTAGCGACACCGGGGGAGGGAGTGTGGGAAAAACTGTTTTTT.

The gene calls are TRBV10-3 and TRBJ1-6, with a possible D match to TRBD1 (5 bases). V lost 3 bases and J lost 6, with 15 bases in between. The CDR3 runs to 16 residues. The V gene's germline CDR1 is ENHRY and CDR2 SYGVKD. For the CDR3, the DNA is TGTGCCATCAGTGACCCCGACAGAAGGGGTAATTCACCCCTCCACTTT. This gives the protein CAISDPDRRGNSPLHF.

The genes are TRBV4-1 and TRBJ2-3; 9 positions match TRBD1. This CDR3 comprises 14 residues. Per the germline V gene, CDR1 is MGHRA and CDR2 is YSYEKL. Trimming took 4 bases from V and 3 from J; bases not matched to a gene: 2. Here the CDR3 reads CASSLGQGTDTQYF. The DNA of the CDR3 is TGCGCCAGCAGCCTCGGACAGGGGACAGATACGCAGTATTTT.

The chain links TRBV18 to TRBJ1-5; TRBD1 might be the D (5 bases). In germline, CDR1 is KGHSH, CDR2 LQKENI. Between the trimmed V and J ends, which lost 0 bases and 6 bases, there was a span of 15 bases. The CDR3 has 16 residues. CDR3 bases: TGTGCCAGCTCACCACCTGTAAAGGGGTCGCGTCAGCCCCAGCATTTT. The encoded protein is CASSPPVKGSRQPQHF.

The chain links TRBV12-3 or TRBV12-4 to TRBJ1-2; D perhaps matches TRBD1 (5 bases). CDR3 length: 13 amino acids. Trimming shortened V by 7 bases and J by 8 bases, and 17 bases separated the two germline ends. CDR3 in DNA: TGTGCCAGCACCTCGACGGGGGATAAAGGCTACACCTTC. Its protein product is CASTSTGDKGYTF.

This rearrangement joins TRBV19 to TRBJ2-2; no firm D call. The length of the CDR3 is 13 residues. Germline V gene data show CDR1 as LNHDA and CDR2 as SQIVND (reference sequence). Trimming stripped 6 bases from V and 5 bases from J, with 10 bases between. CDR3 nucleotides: TGTGCCAGTAGGCTAGGTTGGACCGGGGAGCTGTTTTTT. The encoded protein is CASRLGWTGELFF.

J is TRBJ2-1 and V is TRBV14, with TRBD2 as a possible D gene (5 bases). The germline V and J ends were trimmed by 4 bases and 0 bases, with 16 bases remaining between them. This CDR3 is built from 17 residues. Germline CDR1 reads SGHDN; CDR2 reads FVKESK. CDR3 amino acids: CASSRADSPISYNEQFF. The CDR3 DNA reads TGTGCCAGCAGCCGCGCGGACTCGCCGATCTCCTACAATGAGCAGTTCTTC.

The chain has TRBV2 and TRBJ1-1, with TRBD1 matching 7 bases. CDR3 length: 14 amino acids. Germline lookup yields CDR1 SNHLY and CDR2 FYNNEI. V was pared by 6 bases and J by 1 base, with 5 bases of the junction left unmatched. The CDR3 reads CASSPTGANTEAFF. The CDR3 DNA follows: TGTGCCAGCAGCCCAACAGGGGCGAACACTGAAGCTTTCTTT.